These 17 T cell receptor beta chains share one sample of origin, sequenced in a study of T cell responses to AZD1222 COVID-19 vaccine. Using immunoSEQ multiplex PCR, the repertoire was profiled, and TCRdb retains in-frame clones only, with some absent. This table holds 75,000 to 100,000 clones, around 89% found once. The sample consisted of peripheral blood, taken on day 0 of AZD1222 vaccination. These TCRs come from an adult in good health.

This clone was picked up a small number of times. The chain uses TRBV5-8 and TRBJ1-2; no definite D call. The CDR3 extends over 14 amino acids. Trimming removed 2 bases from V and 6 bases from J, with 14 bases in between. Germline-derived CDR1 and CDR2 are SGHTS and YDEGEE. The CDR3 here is CASSFGPAGDGYTF. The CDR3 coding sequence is TGTGCCAGCAGCTTCGGCCCCGCGGGCGATGGCTACACCTTC. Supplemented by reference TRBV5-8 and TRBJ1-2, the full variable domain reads EAGVTQSPTHLIKTRGQQATLRCSPISGHTSVYWYQQALGLGLQFLLWYDEGEERNRGNFPPRFSGRQFPNYSSELNVNALELEDSALYLCASSFGPAGDGYTFGSGTRLTVV.

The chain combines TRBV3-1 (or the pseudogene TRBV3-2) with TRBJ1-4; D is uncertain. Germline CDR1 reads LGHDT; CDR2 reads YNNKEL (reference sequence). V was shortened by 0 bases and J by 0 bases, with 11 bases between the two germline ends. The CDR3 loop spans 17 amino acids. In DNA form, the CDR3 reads TGTGCCAGCAGCCAAGATGATGGATCGACAACTAATGAAAAACTGTTTTTT. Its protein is CASSQDDGSTTNEKLFF.

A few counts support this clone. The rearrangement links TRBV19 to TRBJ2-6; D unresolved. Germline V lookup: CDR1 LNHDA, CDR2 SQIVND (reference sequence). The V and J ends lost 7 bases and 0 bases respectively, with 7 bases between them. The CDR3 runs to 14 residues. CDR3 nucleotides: TGTGCCAGTACAGAGATCTCTGGGGCCAACGTCCTGACTTTC. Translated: CASTEISGANVLTF.

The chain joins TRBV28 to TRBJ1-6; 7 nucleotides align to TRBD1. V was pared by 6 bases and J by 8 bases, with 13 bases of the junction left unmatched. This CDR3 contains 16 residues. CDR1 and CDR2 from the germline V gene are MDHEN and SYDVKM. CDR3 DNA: TGTGCCAGCAGCCCTGGTGGCAGGGGGATTGATTCACCCCTCCACTTT. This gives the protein CASSPGGRGIDSPLHF.

CDR3 loop: CASSPGTVYEQYF. The DNA for the CDR3 is TGTGCCAGCAGCCCCGGGACAGTCTACGAGCAGTACTTC. The rearrangement uses TRBV6-6 and TRBJ2-7; 7 nucleotides match TRBD1. J was trimmed by 3 bases and V by 6 bases; bases with no gene match: 5. Germline CDR1 reads MNHNY; CDR2 reads SVGAGI (reference sequence). The CDR3 is 13 residues long.

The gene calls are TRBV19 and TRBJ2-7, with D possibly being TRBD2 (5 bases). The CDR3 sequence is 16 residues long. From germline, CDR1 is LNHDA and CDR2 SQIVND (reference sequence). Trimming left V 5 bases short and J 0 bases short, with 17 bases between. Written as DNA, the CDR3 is TGTGCCAGTAGTCTCCCCCCGGGCCGGGGCTCCTACGAGCAGTACTTC. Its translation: CASSLPPGRGSYEQYF.

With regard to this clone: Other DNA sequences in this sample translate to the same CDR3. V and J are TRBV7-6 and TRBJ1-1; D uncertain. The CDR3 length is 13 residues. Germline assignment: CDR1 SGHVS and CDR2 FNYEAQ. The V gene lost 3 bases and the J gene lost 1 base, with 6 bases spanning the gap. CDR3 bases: TGTGCCAGCAGCTTGGCGGAGAACACTGAAGCTTTCTTT. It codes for CASSLAENTEAFF.

CDR3 coding DNA: TGTGCCAGTAGTCGAGGGGAGGTGGGTGAAGCTTTCTTT. It codes for CASSRGEVGEAFF. The chain couples TRBV19 to TRBJ1-1, with D possibly being TRBD1 (5 bases). The CDR3 length is 13 residues. V shed 5 bases and J shed 7 bases, with 14 bases lying between them. Germline assignment: CDR1 LNHDA and CDR2 SQIVND (reference sequence).

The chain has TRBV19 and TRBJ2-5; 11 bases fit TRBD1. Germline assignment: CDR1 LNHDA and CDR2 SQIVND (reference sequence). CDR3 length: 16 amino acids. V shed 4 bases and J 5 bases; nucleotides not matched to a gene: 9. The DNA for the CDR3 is TGTGCCAGTAGTACCGACCGGGACAGGGGGTTGGAGACCCAGTACTTC. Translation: CASSTDRDRGLETQYF.

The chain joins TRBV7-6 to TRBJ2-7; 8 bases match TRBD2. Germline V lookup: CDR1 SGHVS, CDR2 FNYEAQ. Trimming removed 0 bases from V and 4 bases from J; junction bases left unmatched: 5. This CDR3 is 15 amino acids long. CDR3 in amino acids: CASSLAASGYYEQYF. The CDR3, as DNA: TGTGCCAGCAGCTTAGCGGCTAGCGGGTATTACGAGCAGTACTTC.

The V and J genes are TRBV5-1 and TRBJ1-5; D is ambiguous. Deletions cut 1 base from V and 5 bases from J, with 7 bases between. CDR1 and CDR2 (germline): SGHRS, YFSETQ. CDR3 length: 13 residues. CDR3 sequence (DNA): TGCGCCAGCAGCTTGTTTTTGGATCAGCCCCAGCATTTT. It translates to CASSLFLDQPQHF. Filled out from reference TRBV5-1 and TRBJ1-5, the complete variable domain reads KAGVTQTPRYLIKTRGQQVTLSCSPISGHRSVSWYQQTPGQGLQFLFEYFSETQRNKGNFPGRFSGRQFSNSRSEMNVSTLELGDSALYLCASSLFLDQPQHFGDGTRLSIL.

CDR3 loop: CASSYITSTDTQYF. CDR3 bases: TGTGCCAGCAGTTACATTACTAGCACAGATACGCAGTATTTT. The V and J genes are TRBV6-2 or TRBV6-3 and TRBJ2-3; D not certain. Per germline, CDR1 MNHEY and CDR2 SVGEGT. The CDR3 sequence is 14 residues long. V lost 2 bases, J lost 0 bases, and 6 bases lay in between.

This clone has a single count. CDR3: CASRDGGPNTGELFF. In DNA, the CDR3 is TGTGCCAGCCGTGACGGGGGCCCCAACACCGGGGAGCTGTTTTTT. The rearrangement links TRBV28 to TRBJ2-2; either TRBD1 or TRBD2 may supply D (6 bases each). Deletions cut 8 bases from V and 2 bases from J, with 15 bases between. This CDR3 has 15 residues. Germline assignment: CDR1 MDHEN and CDR2 SYDVKM.

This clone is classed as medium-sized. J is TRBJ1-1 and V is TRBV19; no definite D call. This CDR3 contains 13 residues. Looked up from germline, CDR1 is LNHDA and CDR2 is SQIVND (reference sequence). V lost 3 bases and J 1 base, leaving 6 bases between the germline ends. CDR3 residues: CASSIGRNTEAFF. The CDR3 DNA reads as TGTGCCAGTAGTATCGGCAGGAACACTGAAGCTTTCTTT.

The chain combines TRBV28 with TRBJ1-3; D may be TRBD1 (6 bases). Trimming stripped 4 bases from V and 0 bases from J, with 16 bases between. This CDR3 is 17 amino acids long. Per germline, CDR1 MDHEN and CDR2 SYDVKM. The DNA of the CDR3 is TGTGCCAGCAGTTCCTCATCCTCGACAGGCTCTGGAAACACCATATATTTT. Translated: CASSSSSSTGSGNTIYF.

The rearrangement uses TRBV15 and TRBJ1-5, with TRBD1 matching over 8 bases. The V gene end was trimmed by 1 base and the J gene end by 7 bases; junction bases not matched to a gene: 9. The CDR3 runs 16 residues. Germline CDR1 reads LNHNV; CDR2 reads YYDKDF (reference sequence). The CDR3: CATSRGGTGGWQPQHF. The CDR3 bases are TGTGCCACCAGCAGAGGGGGTACAGGGGGTTGGCAGCCCCAGCATTTT.

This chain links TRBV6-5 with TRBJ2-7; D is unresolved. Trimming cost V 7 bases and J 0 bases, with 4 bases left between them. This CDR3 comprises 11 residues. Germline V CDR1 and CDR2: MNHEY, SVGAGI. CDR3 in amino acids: CASTYSYEQYF. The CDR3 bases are TGTGCCAGCACCTACTCCTACGAGCAGTACTTC.